This T cell receptor (beta chain) was documented in a study of T cell responses to AZD1222 COVID-19 vaccine. Concerning this clone itself: Its target is unknown.

The CDR3 is 17 amino acids. Germline CDR1 MDHEN, CDR2 SYDVKM. Trimming removed 2 bases at V and 6 bases at J, with 20 bases between. Study results and limitations: Donors were chiefly white British, with a greater number of females, and clonal diversity was perhaps underestimated. Spike-spanning, vaccine-associated CD4 TCRs were dominant at 160-218 and 743-854. Increases in Spike-specific TCR breadth and depth were seen after two AZD1222 doses.

Sequenced by immunoSEQ multiplex PCR; TCRdb stores in-frame clones only, minus some. The sample holds 120,000 to 150,000 clones, approximately 90% seen once. This TCR was recovered from an adult who received the AZD1222 COVID-19 vaccine. The sequencing used peripheral blood, collected 28 days after the second AZD1222 dose. V gene TRBV28 combines with J gene TRBJ1-5; TRBD1 might be the D (6 bases). CDR3 residues: CASSLPPPTGKGQPQHF. In nucleotides, the CDR3 is TGTGCCAGCAGTTTACCACCTCCAACAGGGAAGGGTCAGCCCCAGCATTTT.